These 20 T cell receptor beta chains originate from one sample sequenced in a study of T cells in Graves' hyperthyroidism and ophthalmopathy. Template material for amplifying TCR beta CDR3 regions consisted of RNA transcripts. The HTBI primer set drove a first-round RT-PCR of the TCR CDR3. One entry per CDR3 protein, called by TCRdb with MiXCR from the multiplex PCR reads. The sample contains approximately 510,000 distinct CDR3 sequences, 46% of which appear only once. The sequenced sample consisted of peripheral blood or thyroid tissue (not recorded which). Source of these receptors: an adult woman with Graves' disease, either hyperthyroidism or ophthalmopathy (not recorded which).

This chain connects TRBV20-1 to TRBJ1-4, with no clear D. V was clipped by 2 bases and J by 2 bases, with 9 bases between them. Germline-derived CDR1 and CDR2 are DFQATT and SNEGSKA (reference sequence). The CDR3 totals 14 residues. In nucleotides, the CDR3 is TGCAGTGCTAGAAGCGGGAGTACTAATGAAAAACTGTTTTTT. Translated, it gives CSARSGSTNEKLFF.

This clonotype was counted ten times or more. The V call is TRBV20-1, the J call TRBJ2-5, with 10 positions matching TRBD2. This CDR3 has 16 residues. The V segment lost 0 bases and the J segment 4 bases; nucleotides outside the gene matches: 8. Germline V gene sequence: CDR1 DFQATT, CDR2 SNEGSKA (reference sequence). The CDR3 sequence is CSARDPLAGRAETQYF. CDR3 bases: TGCAGTGCTAGAGACCCACTAGCGGGAAGGGCAGAGACCCAGTACTTC.

This clonotype was detected many times. J is TRBJ1-1 and V is TRBV2; D uncertain. CDR3 length: 13 amino acids. Trimming removed 4 bases from V and 1 base from J, with 7 bases in between. CDR1 and CDR2 (germline): SNHLY, FYNNEI. CDR3 residues: CASSGGPNTEAFF. CDR3 sequence (DNA): TGTGCCAGCAGTGGAGGGCCGAACACTGAAGCTTTCTTT.

The rearrangement links TRBV6-1 to TRBJ2-7; perhaps TRBD2 as D (5 bases). The germline V gene encodes CDR1 MNHNS and CDR2 SASEGT. There are 13 residues in the CDR3. Trimming took 3 bases from V and 6 from J, leaving 12 bases between them. The CDR3: CASSDERVGEQYF. The CDR3 nucleotides read TGTGCCAGCAGTGATGAGAGGGTCGGCGAGCAGTACTTC.

The chain uses TRBV7-2 and TRBJ2-5; no firm D call. Trimming shortened V by 4 bases and J by 5 bases, and 14 bases separated the two germline ends. Germline V CDR1 and CDR2: SGHTA, FQGNSA. CDR3 length: 14 residues. DNA for the CDR3: TGTGCCAGCAGCTCGAGGACCCTTGGGGAGACCCAGTACTTC. It encodes CASSSRTLGETQYF.

The J gene is TRBJ2-7, the V gene TRBV12-3 or TRBV12-4; 7 bases agree with TRBD2. The V segment lost 4 bases and the J segment 3 bases; nucleotides outside the gene matches: 12. This CDR3 is built from 16 residues. CDR3 sequence reads: CASSYRFGGGSYEQYF. The CDR3 coding sequence is TGTGCCAGCAGTTATCGGTTTGGCGGGGGTAGCTACGAGCAGTACTTC.

This rearrangement joins TRBV25-1 to TRBJ1-2; no firm D call. The CDR3 extends over 12 amino acids. CDR1 MGHDK and CDR2 SYGVNS come from the germline V gene. The V and J ends lost 5 bases and 7 bases respectively, with 11 bases between them. CDR3 residues: CASSYAGAGYTF. As DNA, the CDR3 is TGTGCCAGCAGTTACGCGGGTGCTGGCTACACCTTC.

This clonotype showed up just a few times. This chain joins TRBV5-1 and TRBJ1-5, with no clear D. Germline V gene sequence: CDR1 SGHRS, CDR2 YFSETQ. V lost 2 bases, J lost 4 bases, and 7 bases lay in between. CDR3 length: 13 amino acids. CDR3 nucleotide sequence: TGCGCCAGCAGCTTTGGACTTAATCAGCCCCAGCATTTT. Its translation is CASSFGLNQPQHF.

J is TRBJ1-1 and V is TRBV7-8, with TRBD1 matching over 11 bases. Germline CDR1 SGHVS, CDR2 FQNEAQ. CDR3 length: 16 amino acids. The ends lost 5 bases at V and 5 bases at J; junction bases unmatched: 10. The chain's CDR3 is CASSTGQGASKTEAFF. CDR3 bases: TGTGCCAGCAGCACCGGACAGGGGGCAAGTAAAACTGAAGCTTTCTTT. Based on the CDR3 plus reference TRBV7-8 and TRBJ1-1, the full variable domain is GAGVSQSPRYKVAKRGQDVALRCDPISGHVSLFWYQQALGQGPEFLTYFQNEAQLDKSGLPSDRFFAERPEGSVSTLKIQRTQQEDSAVYLCASSTGQGASKTEAFFGQGTRLTVV.

The rearrangement joins TRBV7-6 to TRBJ1-6, with TRBD1 identical over 9 bases. Trimming took 1 base from V and 7 from J; bases not matched to a gene: 2. Germline V gene data show CDR1 as SGHVS and CDR2 as FNYEAQ. CDR3 size: 15 residues. In DNA form, the CDR3 reads TGTGCCAGCAGCTTAGTCACAGGGGGCAATTCACCCCTCCACTTT. Protein: CASSLVTGGNSPLHF.

This sequence joins TRBV7-6 and TRBJ1-1; no firm D call. This CDR3 is built from 16 residues. In germline, CDR1 is SGHVS, CDR2 FNYEAQ. The V end was cut by 2 bases, the J end by 4 bases, with 17 bases between. The CDR3 DNA reads as TGTGCCAGCAGCTTAACCCGTTCCTCTACGGGCACTGAAGCTTTCTTT. As protein: CASSLTRSSTGTEAFF.

This chain uses TRBV7-9 with TRBJ1-1; D may be TRBD1 (5 bases). This CDR3 has 12 amino acids. V was trimmed by 6 bases and J by 3 bases, leaving 8 bases between them. CDR1 is SEHNR and CDR2 is FQNEAQ in the germline V gene (reference sequence). CDR3: CASRWGDTEAFF. In DNA form, the CDR3 reads TGTGCCAGCAGGTGGGGGGACACTGAAGCTTTCTTT.

The chain links TRBV11-2 to TRBJ1-2; D is ambiguous. Germline assignment: CDR1 SGHAT and CDR2 FQNNGV. The CDR3 length is 15 residues. Trimming stripped 1 base from V and 3 bases from J, with 12 bases between. In DNA, the CDR3 is TGTGCCAGCAGCTTAGTTGTTGGAATGGACTATGGCTACACCTTC. Translating it yields CASSLVVGMDYGYTF.

The chain carries TRBV2 and TRBJ1-4, with D possibly TRBD1 on 5 matching bases. CDR3 length: 14 amino acids. Trimming stripped 4 bases from V and 8 bases from J, with 14 bases between. CDR1 is SNHLY and CDR2 is FYNNEI in the germline V gene. The CDR3 protein is CASSAGVGEEKLFF. CDR3 sequence (DNA): TGTGCCAGCAGTGCGGGGGTTGGTGAGGAAAAACTGTTTTTT.

This clonotype was found many times. This chain uses TRBV6-6 with TRBJ1-6; D remains unclear. Germline CDR1 is MNHNY and CDR2 is SVGAGI (reference sequence). Trimming took off 7 bases at V and 8 bases at J, with 12 bases between the two ends. The CDR3 is made up of 13 amino acids. The CDR3 protein is CASTPTPDSPLHF. CDR3 coding DNA: TGTGCCAGCACCCCAACCCCAGATTCACCCCTCCACTTT.

This clonotype has just a few counts. The V and J genes are TRBV7-9 and TRBJ1-2; D call uncertain. The ends were cut back, 5 bases at V and 4 bases at J, with 17 bases in the middle. Germline V gene lookup returns CDR1 SEHNR and CDR2 FQNEAQ (reference sequence). The CDR3 runs 15 residues. CDR3 coding DNA: TGTGCCAGCAGCCCCCAACTTCGCCGATTCTATGGCTACACCTTC. Its translation is CASSPQLRRFYGYTF. Supplemented by reference TRBV7-9 and TRBJ1-2, the full variable domain reads DTGVSQNPRHKITKRGQNVTFRCDPISEHNRLYWYRQTLGQGPEFLTYFQNEAQLEKSRLLSDRFSAERPKGSFSTLEIQRTEQGDSAMYLCASSPQLRRFYGYTFGSGTRLTVV.

At least ten counts were recorded for this clonotype. This sequence joins TRBV5-1 and TRBJ1-3, with unresolved D. Trimming pared 0 bases from V and 0 bases from J, leaving 10 bases between. CDR3 length: 16 residues. CDR1 is SGHRS, CDR2 YFSETQ, per germline. CDR3 amino acids: CASSLEWRSSGNTIYF. CDR3 nucleotide sequence: TGCGCCAGCAGCTTGGAGTGGCGGAGCTCTGGAAACACCATATATTTT.

The V and J genes are TRBV20-1 and TRBJ1-1, with D possibly matching TRBD1 (5 bases). CDR3 length: 13 residues. The germline CDR1 and CDR2 sequences are DFQATT and SNEGSKA (reference sequence). Trimming left V 3 bases short and J 8 bases short, with 16 bases between. The CDR3 protein is CSASLPGAPEAFF. The CDR3 coding sequence is TGCAGTGCTAGCCTACCCGGGGCTCCAGAAGCTTTCTTT.

This clonotype has ten or more counts. This rearrangement joins TRBV12-3 or TRBV12-4 to TRBJ1-6, with a tentative D call TRBD1 (5 bases). This CDR3 contains 14 residues. V lost 7 bases, J lost 2 bases, and 9 bases lay in between. CDR3 sequence (DNA): TGTGCCAGCACCCAGGGCCCCTATAATTCACCCCTCCACTTT. Translation gives CASTQGPYNSPLHF.

This clonotype was found many times. The V call is TRBV10-2, the J call TRBJ2-5; D tentatively reads TRBD1 or TRBD2 (5 bases each). CDR3 length equals 13 residues. The ends were cut back, 3 bases at V and 4 bases at J, with 9 bases in the middle. The V gene's germline CDR1 is WSHSY and CDR2 SAAADI. CDR3 loop: CASSDPGRETQYF. For the CDR3, the DNA is TGCGCCAGCAGTGACCCAGGGAGAGAGACCCAGTACTTC.